What follows are 9 T cell receptor beta chains derived from one specimen sequenced in a study of cytomegalovirus exposure and HLA in healthy donors. A multiplex PCR was run with 60 Vbeta primers and 13 Jbeta primers. Using immunoSEQ multiplex PCR, the repertoire was profiled, and TCRdb retains in-frame clones only, with some absent. Here the sample spans about 160,000 clones, approximately 80% being singletons. The sample taken for sequencing was PBMCs. The receptors here all came from a woman under 40 in good health and CMV-seropositive.

This chain's CDR3 is CASSPVSSDTQYF. The CDR3 DNA is TGTGCCAGCAGCCCCGTGAGTTCAGATACGCAGTATTTT. The genes are TRBV7-9 and TRBJ2-3; D unresolved. Between the trimmed V and J ends, which lost 5 bases and 4 bases, there was a span of 10 bases. The germline CDR1 and CDR2 sequences are SEHNR and FQNEAQ (reference sequence). The CDR3 length is 13 residues.

This chain connects TRBV2 to TRBJ1-5; D is perhaps TRBD1 (6 bases). Germline V gene data show CDR1 as SNHLY and CDR2 as FYNNEI. This CDR3 comprises 15 residues. Trimming cost V 4 bases and J 5 bases, with 15 bases left between them. CDR3: CASSGGRGHHQPQHF. CDR3 in DNA: TGTGCCAGCAGTGGGGGGAGGGGACACCATCAGCCCCAGCATTTT. The whole variable domain, filled in from reference TRBV2 and TRBJ1-5, reads EPEVTQTPSHQVTQMGQEVILRCVPISNHLYFYWYRQILGQKVEFLVSFYNNEISEKSEIFDDQFSVERPDGSNFTLKIRSTKLEDSAMYFCASSGGRGHHQPQHFGDGTRLSIL.

This chain uses TRBV7-2 with TRBJ1-2; the match to TRBD1 covers 7 bases. The CDR3 extends over 14 amino acids. Germline V CDR1 and CDR2: SGHTA, FQGNSA. J was trimmed by 2 bases and V by 5 bases; bases with no gene match: 5. CDR3 loop: CASSPMTGNYGYTF. The CDR3 DNA sequence: TGTGCCAGCAGCCCGATGACAGGGAACTATGGCTACACCTTC.

CDR3 loop: CASSFLAGETQYF. Here the CDR3 DNA reads TGCGCCAGCAGCTTCCTAGCTGGTGAGACCCAGTACTTC. This sequence joins TRBV5-1 and TRBJ2-5; tentatively, D is TRBD2 (5 bases). CDR1 and CDR2 from the germline V gene are SGHRS and YFSETQ. The V end was cut by 2 bases, the J end by 5 bases, with 10 bases between. The CDR3 runs 13 residues.

The genes are TRBV10-3 and TRBJ1-2; D is uncertain. Trimming cost V 2 bases and J 8 bases, with 9 bases left between them. Germline loops: CDR1 ENHRY, CDR2 SYGVKD. The CDR3 covers 12 residues. The CDR3 spells CAISENRWGYTF. CDR3 DNA: TGTGCCATCAGTGAGAACAGATGGGGCTACACCTTC.

This clone turned up a few times. The V and J genes are TRBV5-4 and TRBJ2-5; a weak D match, TRBD2 (5 bases). Trimming removed 0 bases from V and 3 bases from J, with 15 bases in between. Germline V CDR1 and CDR2: SGHNT, YYREEE (reference sequence). The CDR3 sequence is 16 residues long. The CDR3 here is CASSLGVGGSEETQYF. CDR3 DNA: TGTGCCAGCAGCTTGGGGGTGGGTGGGAGTGAAGAGACCCAGTACTTC.

The chain uses TRBV19 and TRBJ1-1; weak D call: TRBD1 (5 bases). Germline loops: CDR1 LNHDA, CDR2 SQIVND (reference sequence). The CDR3 contains 17 residues. V lost 3 bases, J lost 0 bases, and 17 bases lay in between. The CDR3 region is CASSMGRYLGVNTEAFF. The CDR3 DNA is TGTGCCAGTAGTATGGGCCGATACCTAGGGGTGAACACTGAAGCTTTCTTT.

The count of this clone is one. The rearrangement links TRBV9 to TRBJ2-3; 7 bases are a match to TRBD2. J gave up 5 bases and V 3 bases, and 6 bases lay outside the gene matches. This CDR3 spans 14 amino acids. The germline V gene has CDR1 SGDLS and CDR2 YYNGEE. CDR3 sequence (DNA): TGTGCCAGCAGCGCCCGGGGGGAGATAGATACGCAGTATTTT. Its protein product is CASSARGEIDTQYF.

This chain connects TRBV23-1 to TRBJ1-4; possible D gene TRBD1, 5 bases. TRBV23-1 is an ORF, and what it does is uncertain. The CDR3 runs to 20 residues. V lost 0 bases and J lost 3, with 23 bases in between. The CDR3 sequence: CASSQSGTCFPGVPNEKLFF. The CDR3 bases are TGCGCCAGCAGTCAATCGGGGACTTGCTTCCCCGGGGTCCCTAATGAAAAACTGTTTTTT.